These T cell receptor beta chains were read from a single sample in a study of T-cell reconstitution after alpha-beta-depleted transplantation in children. TCRdb re-analysed the PCR reads in MiXCR, keeping a single row per CDR3 protein. The data hold 140,000 or so distinct CDR3 sequences, with roughly 9% observed a single time. The specimen was PBMCs, mostly from graft donor cells, collected 180 days after TCRalphabeta/CD19-depleted stem cell transplant. These receptors originate from a female patient aged 2-9 years who had a stem cell transplant for congenital amegakaryocytic thrombocytopenia, so the T cells may come from the graft donor. CDR3s include the opening cysteine and the closing phenylalanine or tryptophan. Each record gives: clone size, D gene, J gene, V gene, CDR3 DNA, CDR3 protein. The D gene is left open where the match is weak. Size values are once, few and many counts, or a class for expanded clones, and some rows have none.

size: many
D: TRBD1
J: TRBJ2-6
V: TRBV5-1
DNA: TGCGCCAGCAGCTTGGGAGGACAGGGGGGGGCCAACGTCCTGACTTTC
CDR3: CASSLGGQGGANVLTF

size: few
D: NA
J: TRBJ2-2
V: TRBV14
DNA: TGTGCCAGCAGCCAATTTCTCACCGGGGAGCTGTTTTTT
CDR3: CASSQFLTGELFF

size: many
D: TRBD2
J: TRBJ2-1
V: TRBV7-2
DNA: TGTGCCAGCAGCACCGGTAGCGGGAGGGCCGCTGAGCAGTTCTTC
CDR3: CASSTGSGRAAEQFF

size: many
D: NA
J: TRBJ2-7
V: TRBV12-3/TRBV12-4
DNA: TGTGCCAGCAGTTTGAGCTTACCCTACGAGCAGTACTTC
CDR3: CASSLSLPYEQYF

size: many
D: TRBD2
J: TRBJ2-3
V: TRBV10-3
DNA: TGTGCCATCAGTGAGTCGGCGCGGGGGGTATTAGATACGCAGTATTTT
CDR3: CAISESARGVLDTQYF

size: few
D: NA
J: TRBJ2-1
V: TRBV25-1
DNA: TGTGCCAGCAGTGGGCGCTACAATGAGCAGTTCTTC
CDR3: CASSGRYNEQFF

size: many
D: TRBD2
J: TRBJ2-7
V: TRBV9
DNA: TGTGCCAGCAGCCCAACCGGGACTAGCTCCTACGAGCAGTACTTC
CDR3: CASSPTGTSSYEQYF

size: NA
D: NA
J: TRBJ1-1
V: TRBV12-3/TRBV12-4
DNA: TGTGCCAGCAGTTTGTTTAACACTGAAGCTTTCTTT
CDR3: CASSLFNTEAFF

size: many
D: NA
J: TRBJ2-3
V: TRBV5-1
DNA: TGCGCCAGCAGCTTGGCACAGGTCAGGGCATCTACGCAGTATTTT
CDR3: CASSLAQVRASTQYF

size: many
D: NA
J: TRBJ2-7
V: TRBV29-1
DNA: TGCAGCGTTAATCGCGTGGAAGTGCGGGAGCAGTACTTC
CDR3: CSVNRVEVREQYF

size: many
D: NA
J: TRBJ2-4
V: TRBV5-1
DNA: TGCGCCAGCAGCTTGAGAGGTCACATTCAGTACTTC
CDR3: CASSLRGHIQYF